This T cell receptor (beta chain) was sequenced in a study of Tregs in tolerant kidney transplant recipients. Thawed PBMCs were FACS-sorted into unstimulated CD4+CD25+CD127- regulatory T cells, CD4+CD25- non-regulatory cells, CD4 and CD8 cells. Germline V gene lookup returns CDR1 MNHNY and CDR2 SVGAGI (reference sequence). The CDR3 length is 15 residues. V was clipped by 8 bases and J by 2 bases; unmatched bases: 11. Assay: immunoSEQ multiplex PCR; the TCRdb copy retains only in-frame clones and omits some. The table shows tens of thousands of clones, with about 90% occurring only once. The TCR comes from a human donor in good health. Sequenced sample: Tregs from blood. The chain employs TRBV6-6 and TRBJ2-5; 7 bases align to TRBD2. In nucleotides, the CDR3 is TGTGCCAGCGGACCCCGCGGGAGACAGCAAGAGACCCAGTACTTC. Its translation is CASGPRGRQQETQYF.